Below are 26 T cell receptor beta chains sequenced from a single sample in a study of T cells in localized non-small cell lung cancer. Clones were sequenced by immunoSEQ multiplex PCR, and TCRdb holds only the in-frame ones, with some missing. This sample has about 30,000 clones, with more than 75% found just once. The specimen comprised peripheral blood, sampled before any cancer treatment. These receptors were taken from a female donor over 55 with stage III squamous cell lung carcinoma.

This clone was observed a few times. The CDR3 nucleotides read TGCGCCAGCAGCTTGGGGTCCCGACAGGGGGGACCGGGCTACACCTTC. It specifies CASSLGSRQGGPGYTF. V gene TRBV5-1 combines with J gene TRBJ1-2, with 9 bases matching TRBD1. Trimming took 0 bases from V and 8 from J; bases not matched to a gene: 11. CDR3 length: 16 residues. Germline lookup yields CDR1 SGHRS and CDR2 YFSETQ.

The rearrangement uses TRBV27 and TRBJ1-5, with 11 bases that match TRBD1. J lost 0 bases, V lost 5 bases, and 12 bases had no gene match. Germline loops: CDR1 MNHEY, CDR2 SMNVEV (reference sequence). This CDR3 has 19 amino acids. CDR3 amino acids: CASSALFRDRGSSNQPQHF. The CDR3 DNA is TGTGCCAGCAGTGCACTATTCCGGGACAGGGGGTCTAGCAATCAGCCCCAGCATTTT.

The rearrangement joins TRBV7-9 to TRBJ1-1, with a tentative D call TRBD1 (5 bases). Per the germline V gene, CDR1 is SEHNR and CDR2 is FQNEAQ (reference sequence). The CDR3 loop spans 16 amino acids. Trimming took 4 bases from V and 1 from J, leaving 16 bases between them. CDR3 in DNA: TGTGCCAGCAGCTCCGGCGGGGCCGTACCGAACACTGAAGCTTTCTTT. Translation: CASSSGGAVPNTEAFF.

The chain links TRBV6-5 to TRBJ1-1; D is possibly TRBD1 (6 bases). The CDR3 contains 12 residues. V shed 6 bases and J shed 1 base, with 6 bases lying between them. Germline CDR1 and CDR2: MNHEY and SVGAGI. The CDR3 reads CASRQGNTEAFF. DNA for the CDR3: TGTGCCAGCAGACAGGGGAACACTGAAGCTTTCTTT.

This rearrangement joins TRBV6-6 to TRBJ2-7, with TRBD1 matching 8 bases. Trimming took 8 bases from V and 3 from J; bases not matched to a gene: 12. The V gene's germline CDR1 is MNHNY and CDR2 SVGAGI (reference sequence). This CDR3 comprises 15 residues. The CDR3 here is CASVGGRGQIYEQYF. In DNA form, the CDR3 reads TGTGCCAGCGTTGGGGGCAGGGGGCAAATCTACGAGCAGTACTTC.

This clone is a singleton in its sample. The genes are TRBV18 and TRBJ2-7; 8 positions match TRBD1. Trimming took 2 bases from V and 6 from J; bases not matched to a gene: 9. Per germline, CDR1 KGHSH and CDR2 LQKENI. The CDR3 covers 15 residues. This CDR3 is CASSPRAGGPLEQYF. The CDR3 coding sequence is TGTGCCAGCTCACCAAGGGCAGGGGGCCCCCTCGAGCAGTACTTC.

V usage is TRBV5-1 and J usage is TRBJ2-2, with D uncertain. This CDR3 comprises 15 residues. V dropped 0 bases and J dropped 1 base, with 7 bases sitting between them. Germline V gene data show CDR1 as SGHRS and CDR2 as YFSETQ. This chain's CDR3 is CASSLDIRNTGELFF. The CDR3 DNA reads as TGCGCCAGCAGCTTGGACATCCGGAACACCGGGGAGCTGTTTTTT.

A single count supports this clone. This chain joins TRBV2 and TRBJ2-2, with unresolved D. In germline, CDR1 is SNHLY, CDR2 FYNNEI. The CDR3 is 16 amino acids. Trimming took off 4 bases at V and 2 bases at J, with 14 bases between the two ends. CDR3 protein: CASSGRFRANTGELFF. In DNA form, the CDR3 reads TGTGCCAGCAGTGGAAGGTTTCGGGCCAACACCGGGGAGCTGTTTTTT.

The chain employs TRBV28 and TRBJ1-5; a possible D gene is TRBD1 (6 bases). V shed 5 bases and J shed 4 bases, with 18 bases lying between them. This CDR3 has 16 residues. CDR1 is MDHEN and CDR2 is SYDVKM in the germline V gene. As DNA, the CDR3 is TGTGCCAGCAGTACCCAAACCGGGACAAGGAATCAGCCCCAGCATTTT. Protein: CASSTQTGTRNQPQHF.

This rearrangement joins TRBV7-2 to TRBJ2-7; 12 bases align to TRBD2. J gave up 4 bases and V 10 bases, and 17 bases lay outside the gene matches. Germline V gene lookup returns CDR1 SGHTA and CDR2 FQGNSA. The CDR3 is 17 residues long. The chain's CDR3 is CATYPVASGRAGYEQYF. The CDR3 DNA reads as TGTGCCACCTACCCTGTGGCTAGCGGGAGGGCCGGGTACGAGCAGTACTTC.

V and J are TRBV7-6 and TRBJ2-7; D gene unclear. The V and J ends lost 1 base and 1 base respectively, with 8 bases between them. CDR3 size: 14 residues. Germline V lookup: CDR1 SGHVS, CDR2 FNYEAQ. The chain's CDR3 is CASSLVAGSYEQYF. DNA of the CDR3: TGTGCCAGCAGCTTAGTCGCAGGTTCCTACGAGCAGTACTTC.

CDR3 sequence: CASSTLAGGSYNEQFF. The CDR3 nucleotides read TGTGCCAGCAGTACCCTAGCGGGGGGGTCCTACAATGAGCAGTTCTTC. The J gene is TRBJ2-1, the V gene TRBV28, with TRBD2 identical over 12 bases. This CDR3 is built from 16 residues. The V gene end was trimmed by 5 bases and the J gene end by 1 base; junction bases not matched to a gene: 3. Germline lookup yields CDR1 MDHEN and CDR2 SYDVKM.

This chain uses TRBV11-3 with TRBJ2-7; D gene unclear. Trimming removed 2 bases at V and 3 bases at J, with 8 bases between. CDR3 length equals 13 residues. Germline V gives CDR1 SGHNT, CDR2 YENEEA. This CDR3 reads CASSLTQFYEQYF. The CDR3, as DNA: TGTGCCAGCAGCTTAACACAGTTCTACGAGCAGTACTTC. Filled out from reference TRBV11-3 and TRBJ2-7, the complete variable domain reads EAGVVQSPRYKIIEKKQPVAFWCNPISGHNTLYWYLQNLGQGPELLIRYENEEAVDDSQLPKDRFSAERLKGVDSTLKIQPAELGDSAVYLCASSLTQFYEQYFGPGTRLTVT.

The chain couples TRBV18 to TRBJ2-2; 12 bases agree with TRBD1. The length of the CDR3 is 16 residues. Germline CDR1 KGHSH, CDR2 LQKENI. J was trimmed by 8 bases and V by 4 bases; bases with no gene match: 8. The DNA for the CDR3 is TGTGCCAGCTCACTTGGGACAGGGGGCCGAAGAGGGGAGCTGTTTTTT. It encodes CASSLGTGGRRGELFF.

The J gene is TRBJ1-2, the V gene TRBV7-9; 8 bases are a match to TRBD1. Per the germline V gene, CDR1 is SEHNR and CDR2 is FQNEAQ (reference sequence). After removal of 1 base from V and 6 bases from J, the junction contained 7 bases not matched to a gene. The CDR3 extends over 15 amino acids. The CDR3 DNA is TGTGCCAGCAGCTTAGGACCTCAGGGGGCGGATGGCTACACCTTC. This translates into CASSLGPQGADGYTF.

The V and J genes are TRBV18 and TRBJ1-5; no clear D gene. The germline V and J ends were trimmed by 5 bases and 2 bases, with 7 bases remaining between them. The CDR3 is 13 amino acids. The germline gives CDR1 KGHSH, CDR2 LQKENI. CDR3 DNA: TGTGCCAGCTCAAGAGTGGGCAATCAGCCCCAGCATTTT. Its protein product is CASSRVGNQPQHF. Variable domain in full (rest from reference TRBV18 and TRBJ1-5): NAGVMQNPRHLVRRRGQEARLRCSPMKGHSHVYWYRQLPEEGLKFMVYLQKENIIDESGMPKERFSAEFPKEGPSILRIQQVVRGDSAAYFCASSRVGNQPQHFGDGTRLSIL.

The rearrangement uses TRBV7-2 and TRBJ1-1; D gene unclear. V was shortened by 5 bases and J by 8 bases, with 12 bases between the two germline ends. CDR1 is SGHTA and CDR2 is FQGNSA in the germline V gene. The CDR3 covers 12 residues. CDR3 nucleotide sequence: TGTGCCAGCAGCACTCGACTTGGGGAAGCTTTCTTT. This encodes CASSTRLGEAFF. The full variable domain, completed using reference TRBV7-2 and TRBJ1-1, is GAGVSQSPSNKVTEKGKDVELRCDPISGHTALYWYRQSLGQGLEFLIYFQGNSAPDKSGLPSDRFSAERTGGSVSTLTIQRTQQEDSAVYLCASSTRLGEAFFGQGTRLTVV.

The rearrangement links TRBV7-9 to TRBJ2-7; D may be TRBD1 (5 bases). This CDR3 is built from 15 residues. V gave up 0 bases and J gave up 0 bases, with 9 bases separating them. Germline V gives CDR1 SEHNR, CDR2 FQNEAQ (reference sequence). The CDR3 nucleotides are TGTGCCAGCAGCTTAGCGGGGCCTGACTCCTACGAGCAGTACTTC. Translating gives CASSLAGPDSYEQYF.

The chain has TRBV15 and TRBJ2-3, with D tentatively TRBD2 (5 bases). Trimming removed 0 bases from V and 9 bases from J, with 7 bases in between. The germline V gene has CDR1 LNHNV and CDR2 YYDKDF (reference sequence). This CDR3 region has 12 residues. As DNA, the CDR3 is TGTGCCACCAGCAGAGATGGGAGCACGCAGTATTTT. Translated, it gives CATSRDGSTQYF.

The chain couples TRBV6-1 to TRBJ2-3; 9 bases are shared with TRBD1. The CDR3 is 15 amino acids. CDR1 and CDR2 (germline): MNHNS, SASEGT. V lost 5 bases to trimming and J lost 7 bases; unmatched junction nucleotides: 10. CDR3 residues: CASSHTDRGPNTQYF. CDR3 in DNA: TGTGCCAGCAGTCACACGGACAGGGGTCCCAATACGCAGTATTTT.

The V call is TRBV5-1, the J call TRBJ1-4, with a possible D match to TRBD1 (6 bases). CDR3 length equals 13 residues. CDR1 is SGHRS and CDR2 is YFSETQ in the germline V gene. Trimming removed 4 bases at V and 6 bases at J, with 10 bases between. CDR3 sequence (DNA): TGCGCCAGCAGCCGGGAGGGGGATGAAAAACTGTTTTTT. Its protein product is CASSREGDEKLFF.

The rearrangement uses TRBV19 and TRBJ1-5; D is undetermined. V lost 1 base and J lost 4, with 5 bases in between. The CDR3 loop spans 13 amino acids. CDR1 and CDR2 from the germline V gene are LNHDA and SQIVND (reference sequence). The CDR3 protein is CASSIGVNQPQHF. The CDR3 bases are TGTGCCAGTAGTATAGGGGTGAATCAGCCCCAGCATTTT.

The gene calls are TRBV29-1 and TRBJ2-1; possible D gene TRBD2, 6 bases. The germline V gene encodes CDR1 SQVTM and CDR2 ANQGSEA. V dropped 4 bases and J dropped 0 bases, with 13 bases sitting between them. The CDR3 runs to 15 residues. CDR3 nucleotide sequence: TGCAGCGTTGCCGGGACTTCTCGCTCCTACAATGAGCAGTTCTTC. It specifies CSVAGTSRSYNEQFF.

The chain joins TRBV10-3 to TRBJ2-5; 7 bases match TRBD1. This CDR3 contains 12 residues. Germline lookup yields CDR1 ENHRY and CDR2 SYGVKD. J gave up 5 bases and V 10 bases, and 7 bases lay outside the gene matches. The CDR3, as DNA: TGTGCCACGAGTAGGACAGGCGAGACCCAGTACTTC. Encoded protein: CATSRTGETQYF.

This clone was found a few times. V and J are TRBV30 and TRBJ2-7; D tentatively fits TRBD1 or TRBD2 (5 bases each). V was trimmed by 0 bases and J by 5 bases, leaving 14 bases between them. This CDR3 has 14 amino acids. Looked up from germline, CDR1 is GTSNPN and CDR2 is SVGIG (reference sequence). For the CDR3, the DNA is TGTGCCTGGAGTGTAAGCCCCGGGGCGGACGAGCAGTACTTC. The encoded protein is CAWSVSPGADEQYF.

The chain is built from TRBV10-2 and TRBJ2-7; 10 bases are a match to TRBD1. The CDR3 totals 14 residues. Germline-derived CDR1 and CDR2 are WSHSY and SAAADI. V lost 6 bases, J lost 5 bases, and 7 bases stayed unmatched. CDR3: CASSGQGGRDEQYF. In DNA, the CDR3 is TGCGCCAGCAGCGGACAGGGGGGAAGGGACGAGCAGTACTTC.